This TCR beta chain appears in the sequencing data of a study of blood T cell repertoires in COVID-19. Overall study: COVID-19 samples from acute and convalescent phases originated in the United States, Italy and Spain. Sources were T cells, B-cell-depleted T cells, or PBMCs; the material itself was cDNA or gDNA.

In the original workflow: Estimated nucleated cell counts came from reference gene primer amplification. Clones were read by immunoSEQ multiplex PCR, and TCRdb kept only the in-frame ones, dropping some. That table gives V, J and clone size, and the DNA gave D and trimming. The sample lists some 150,000 clones; roughly 90% were seen once. This CDR3 is 15 amino acids long. The V gene lost 2 bases and the J gene lost 3 bases, with 13 bases spanning the gap. CDR1 and CDR2 from the germline V gene are ENHRY and SYGVKD. The rearrangement uses TRBV10-3 and TRBJ1-2, with no clear D. The source of this sequence is a human donor in a cohort sampled during active COVID-19. Specimen: peripheral blood. The CDR3 sequence is CAISERGGSDYGYTF. As DNA, the CDR3 is TGTGCCATCAGTGAGAGAGGAGGGTCTGACTATGGCTACACCTTC.